This T cell receptor beta chain was sequenced for a study of OX40 agonist ivuxolimab in advanced cancers. For the study at large: The drug used for patients, ivuxolimab, was an agonistic anti-OX40 (CD134) antibody.

This clone was picked up one time. Data came from immunoSEQ multiplex PCR; TCRdb stores just in-frame clones and leaves some out. Among about 80,000 clones, over 85% were seen once, and the ten largest hold around 4.4%. The TCR originated in an adult with an advanced solid tumor such as melanoma, head and neck, liver or kidney cancer. This specimen was CD4+ or CD8+ T cells sorted from blood, taken in a trial of the OX40 agonist ivuxolimab.

The CDR3 region is CASSLAGMNTEAFF. The CDR3 region has the DNA TGTGCCAGCAGCTTAGCGGGCATGAACACTGAAGCTTTCTTT. This chain uses TRBV11-2 with TRBJ1-1; no firm D call. Trimming took 1 base from V and 0 from J, leaving 6 bases between them. The CDR3 extends over 14 amino acids. Germline CDR1 SGHAT, CDR2 FQNNGV. The full variable domain, its missing parts supplied by reference TRBV11-2 and TRBJ1-1, is EAGVAQSPRYKIIEKRQSVAFWCNPISGHATLYWYQQILGQGPKLLIQFQNNGVVDDSQLPKDRFSAERLKGVDSTLKIQPAKLEDSAVYLCASSLAGMNTEAFFGQGTRLTVV.